This TCR beta chain was observed in a study of T cell repertoires in cytomegalovirus infection. About the study: Shared public TCR beta signatures pointed to both CMV infection and a matching HLA type. The study's findings and limits: HLA-C-restricted CMV clonotypes gave the most frequent clonotype in two of eight donors.

Turning to this clonotype: What it binds is not known.

Trimming removed 10 bases at V and 0 bases at J, with 11 bases between. CDR3 length: 13 amino acids. TCRdb used MiXCR to reprocess the reads, holding one entry per CDR3 protein. Here the sample spans almost 90,000 distinct CDR3 sequences, about 29% being singletons. The sequence came from a human donor in good health (CMV status not recorded). Some clones in this sample may be carry-over from other donors' samples. The rearrangement uses TRBV12-3 or TRBV12-4 and TRBJ2-3; perhaps TRBD2 as D (5 bases). The source was CD8+ T cells from cultured PBMCs, collected from culture after CMV antigen stimulation. The CDR3 sequence: CATLATSTDTQYF. The CDR3 DNA reads as TGTGCCACCCTAGCCACTAGCACAGATACGCAGTATTTT.